This is a list of T cell receptor beta chains from one sample in a study of blood T cell repertoires in COVID-19. TCRdb's table, derived via immunoSEQ multiplex PCR, lists solely in-frame clones and lacks some. The table records 80,000 or so clones, over 75% of them present only once. The sequencing sample was made of peripheral blood. These receptors were collected from an elderly man with acute or convalescent COVID-19. Each CDR3 is given with its conserved first and last residue. D genes are given only for firm matches. The size entry is marked missing in some rows and otherwise reads once, few, many or a size class.

D gene	V gene	clone size	J gene	CDR3 protein	CDR3 DNA
TRBD1	TRBV5-4	NA	TRBJ2-3	CASSSRPTGGTTDTQYF	TGTGCCAGCAGCTCCCGCCCCACAGGGGGGACCACAGATACGCAGTATTTT
NA	TRBV29-1	NA	TRBJ2-1	CSASGVNDDEQFF	TGCAGCGCTTCGGGAGTAAACGACGATGAGCAGTTCTTC
TRBD1	TRBV23-1	NA	TRBJ2-7	CASSQSPPRTGGVSHEQYF	TGCGCCAGCAGTCAATCGCCCCCCCGAACAGGGGGCGTTTCGCACGAGCAGTACTTC
NA	TRBV5-6	NA	TRBJ1-4	CASSLGRLANEKLFF	TGTGCCAGCAGCTTGGGGCGCTTAGCCAATGAAAAACTGTTTTTT
NA	TRBV28	NA	TRBJ2-7	CASGALQGPYEQYF	TGTGCCAGCGGTGCTTTACAGGGACCCTACGAGCAGTACTTC
NA	TRBV12-5	NA	TRBJ1-5	CARPVPRLNSNQPQHF	TGTGCTAGACCGGTTCCACGGTTGAATAGCAATCAGCCCCAGCATTTT
TRBD1	TRBV7-7	NA	TRBJ1-4	CASSPGQGATNEKLFF	TGTGCTAGCAGCCCTGGACAGGGGGCAACTAATGAAAAACTGTTTTTT
NA	TRBV7-9	NA	TRBJ2-2	CASSLYSTNLNTGELFF	TGTGCCAGCAGCTTATATTCCACTAACTTAAACACCGGGGAGCTGTTTTTT
NA	TRBV30	NA	TRBJ1-5	CAWTIADHQPQHF	TGTGCCTGGACTATAGCGGATCATCAGCCCCAGCATTTT
TRBD1	TRBV9	NA	TRBJ1-1	CASSVSRDRNTEAFF	TGTGCCAGCAGCGTAAGCCGGGACAGAAACACTGAAGCTTTCTTT
NA	TRBV7-3	once	TRBJ2-5	CASSLGLAGLETQYF	TGTGCCAGCAGCTTAGGACTTGCGGGTTTAGAGACCCAGTACTTC
NA	TRBV7-2	few	TRBJ1-2	CASSFLGSSGYTF	TGTGCCAGCAGCTTCCTAGGGAGTAGTGGCTACACCTTC
NA	TRBV9	NA	TRBJ2-7	CASSVGASQLPYEQYF	TGTGCCAGCAGCGTAGGGGCGTCCCAATTGCCCTACGAGCAGTACTTC
NA	TRBV5-1	once	TRBJ2-2	CASSFRPTGQDTGELFF	TGCGCCAGCAGCTTTAGACCGACAGGTCAGGACACCGGGGAGCTGTTTTTT
NA	TRBV14	NA	TRBJ2-1	CASSPDTLGEQFF	TGTGCCAGCAGCCCGGACACCCTTGGCGAGCAGTTCTTC
TRBD1	TRBV19	NA	TRBJ2-3	CASSLYGTGAPDTQYF	TGTGCCAGTAGTCTTTACGGGACAGGGGCCCCAGATACGCAGTATTTT
NA	TRBV9	NA	TRBJ2-2	CASSVATTGELFF	TGTGCCAGCAGCGTAGCAACAACCGGGGAGCTGTTTTTT
NA	TRBV12-5	NA	TRBJ2-2	CASGLGQSDTGELFF	TGTGCTAGTGGTTTGGGACAGAGCGACACCGGGGAGCTGTTTTTT
NA	TRBV11-2	NA	TRBJ1-1	CASSQELSRGTEAFF	TGTGCCAGCAGCCAAGAACTTTCCCGGGGCACTGAAGCTTTCTTT
TRBD1	TRBV11-1	NA	TRBJ1-1	CASSPGQGARTEAFF	TGTGCCAGCAGCCCGGGACAGGGGGCGCGAACTGAAGCTTTCTTT
TRBD1	TRBV14	NA	TRBJ2-1	CASSQTGGRFNEQFF	TGTGCCAGCAGCCAAACAGGGGGCCGGTTCAATGAGCAGTTCTTC
NA	TRBV10-2	NA	TRBJ2-7	CASRLGWTYEQYF	TGCGCCAGCAGACTAGGTTGGACCTACGAGCAGTACTTC
NA	TRBV20-1	NA	TRBJ2-1	CSASESTYNEQFF	TGCAGTGCTAGTGAATCCACCTACAATGAGCAGTTCTTC
NA	TRBV5-8	NA	TRBJ1-1	CASSFPTGKWTEAFF	TGTGCCAGCAGCTTTCCCACCGGGAAGTGGACTGAAGCTTTCTTT
NA	TRBV18	NA	TRBJ1-1	CASSPIQGGDTEAFF	TGTGCCAGCTCACCGATACAGGGAGGGGACACTGAAGCTTTCTTT
NA	TRBV19	NA	TRBJ1-2	CASHPDSLGRSGYTF	TGTGCCAGTCACCCGGACAGCCTCGGGAGGAGTGGCTACACCTTC
TRBD2	TRBV28	NA	TRBJ2-3	CASCSGGATDTQYF	TGTGCCAGTTGTAGCGGGGGGGCCACAGATACGCAGTATTTT
NA	TRBV9	NA	TRBJ2-1	CASSVGEPSNNEQFF	TGTGCCAGCAGCGTTGGTGAGCCCTCTAACAATGAGCAGTTCTTC
TRBD2	TRBV27	NA	TRBJ2-3	CASSDSGGAGDTQYF	TGTGCCAGCAGTGATAGCGGGGGGGCGGGAGATACGCAGTATTTT
NA	TRBV19	NA	TRBJ1-2	CASSMPQGGSGYGYTF	TGTGCCAGTAGTATGCCGCAGGGAGGGTCGGGATATGGCTACACCTTC
TRBD1	TRBV30	NA	TRBJ1-1	CAWTDRGYNTEAFF	TGTGCCTGGACGGACAGGGGCTATAACACTGAAGCTTTCTTT
NA	TRBV7-3	NA	TRBJ2-5	CASTLSAGVGETQYF	TGTGCCAGCACCCTAAGTGCAGGGGTTGGGGAGACCCAGTACTTC